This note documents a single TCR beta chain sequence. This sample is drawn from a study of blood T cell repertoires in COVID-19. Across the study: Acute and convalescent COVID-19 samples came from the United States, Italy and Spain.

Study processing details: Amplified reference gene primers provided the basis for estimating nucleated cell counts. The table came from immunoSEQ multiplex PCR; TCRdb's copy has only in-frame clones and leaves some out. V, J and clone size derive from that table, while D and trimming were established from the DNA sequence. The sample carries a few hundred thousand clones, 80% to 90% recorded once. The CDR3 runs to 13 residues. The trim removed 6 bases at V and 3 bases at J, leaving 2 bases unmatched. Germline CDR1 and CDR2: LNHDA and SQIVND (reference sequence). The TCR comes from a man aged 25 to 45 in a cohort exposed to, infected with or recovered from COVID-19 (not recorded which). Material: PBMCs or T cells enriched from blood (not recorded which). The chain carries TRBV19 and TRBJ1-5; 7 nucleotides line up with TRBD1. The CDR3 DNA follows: TGTGCCAGTAGAGGACAGGTCAATCAGCCCCAGCATTTT. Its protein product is CASRGQVNQPQHF.